The 10 T cell receptor beta chains presented below share a single source sample, sequenced in a study of cytomegalovirus exposure and HLA in healthy donors. PCR used 60 Vbeta primers and 13 Jbeta primers. Sequencing used immunoSEQ multiplex PCR; TCRdb keeps in-frame clones, though not all of them. Here the sample spans approximately 150,000 clones, roughly four fifths being singletons. The sequencing sample was made of PBMCs. Source of these receptors: a middle-aged man in good health and CMV-seronegative.

The V call is TRBV6-1, the J call TRBJ2-7; D perhaps matches TRBD1 (6 bases). This CDR3 contains 14 residues. Germline V CDR1 and CDR2: MNHNS, SASEGT. Trimming cost V 1 base and J 6 bases, with 13 bases left between them. The chain's CDR3 is CASSEGFGGGEQYV. Written as DNA, the CDR3 is TGTGCCAGCAGTGAAGGGTTTGGGGGCGGCGAGCAGTACGTC.

The rearrangement links TRBV2 to TRBJ2-3; 10 nucleotides line up with TRBD2. The V and J ends lost 5 bases and 2 bases, in that order; junction bases with no gene match: 4. This CDR3 is 15 amino acids long. Per the germline V gene, CDR1 is SNHLY and CDR2 is FYNNEI. CDR3 amino acids: CASSFTSGNTDTQYF. In DNA, the CDR3 is TGTGCCAGCAGTTTTACTAGCGGGAACACAGATACGCAGTATTTT.

V usage is TRBV29-1 and J usage is TRBJ2-3; tentative D call: TRBD2 (6 bases). Germline-derived CDR1 and CDR2 are SQVTM and ANQGSEA. V was cut by 5 bases and J by 2 bases, with 14 bases left in between. The CDR3 covers 14 residues. Here the CDR3 reads CSVRASVATDTQYF. For the CDR3, the DNA is TGCAGCGTTCGGGCTAGCGTCGCCACAGATACGCAGTATTTT.

The J gene is TRBJ1-1, the V gene TRBV4-1; D is unresolved. This CDR3 is built from 14 residues. V lost 4 bases and J 0 bases, leaving 9 bases between the germline ends. CDR1 is MGHRA and CDR2 is YSYEKL in the germline V gene. The DNA for the CDR3 is TGCGCCAGCAGCCCGAGACAAATGAACACTGAAGCTTTCTTT. Protein: CASSPRQMNTEAFF.

This CDR3 is CASSFSQVNTEAFF. The CDR3 DNA reads as TGTGCCAGCAGTTTTTCACAGGTGAACACTGAAGCTTTCTTT. The V and J genes are TRBV27 and TRBJ1-1; D may be TRBD1 (5 bases). Germline lookup yields CDR1 MNHEY and CDR2 SMNVEV (reference sequence). V was shortened by 3 bases and J by 0 bases, with 8 bases between the two germline ends. This CDR3 spans 14 amino acids.

This chain links TRBV11-2 with TRBJ2-1; TRBD1 aligns across 9 bases. The germline CDR1 and CDR2 sequences are SGHAT and FQNNGV. Trimming at V came to 8 bases and at J to 6 bases, leaving 8 bases not matched to a gene. The CDR3 runs to 14 residues. The CDR3 here is CASAPGQGFNEQFF. For the CDR3, the DNA is TGTGCCAGCGCCCCGGGACAGGGCTTCAATGAGCAGTTCTTC.

This clone has a handful of counts. V gene TRBV27 combines with J gene TRBJ1-4; TRBD1 might be the D (6 bases). Trimming took 4 bases from V and 6 from J, leaving 12 bases between them. Germline assignment: CDR1 MNHEY and CDR2 SMNVEV (reference sequence). The CDR3 has 14 amino acids. CDR3 residues: CASSSPDSYEKLFF. The CDR3 region has the DNA TGTGCCAGCAGTTCGCCGGACAGCTATGAAAAACTGTTTTTT.

CDR3 sequence (DNA): TGTGCCAGCAGCTTCCGGGTCACTAAACACACTGAAGCTTTCTTT. This sequence encodes CASSFRVTKHTEAFF. This rearrangement joins TRBV12-1 to TRBJ1-1. TRBV12-1 is labeled a pseudogene. The CDR3 contains 15 residues.

V and J are TRBV5-8 and TRBJ1-5; 10 bases are a match to TRBD1. The CDR3 runs 15 residues. Germline V lookup: CDR1 SGHTS, CDR2 YDEGEE. The V segment lost 5 bases and the J segment 3 bases; nucleotides outside the gene matches: 5. CDR3 residues: CASRQGQGNNQPQHF. The CDR3 DNA is TGTGCCAGCAGACAGGGACAGGGGAACAATCAGCCCCAGCATTTT.

This clone was seen a few times. The chain joins TRBV7-9 to TRBJ1-1; D is ambiguous. V dropped 1 base and J dropped 5 bases, with 11 bases sitting between them. The CDR3 consists of 14 residues. Germline V gives CDR1 SEHNR, CDR2 FQNEAQ (reference sequence). DNA of the CDR3: TGTGCCAGCAGCTTAGAGAGTTTCTGGACTGAAGCTTTCTTT. It encodes CASSLESFWTEAFF.